This T cell receptor (beta chain) was recorded in a study of siplizumab effects on memory and regulatory T cells (dated by TCRdb to the late 2010s). In the study overall: The study looked at the effect of siplizumab, an anti-CD2 antibody, on alloreactive T-cell subsets in allogeneic mixed lymphocyte reactions made from human PBMCs.

Study-wide conclusions, independent of this receptor: Roughly 75-95% of proliferating CD4+ or CD8+ clones could not be assigned a naive or memory phenotype. Among mappable alloreactive CD4+ clones, an average Treg-derived fraction of 68.8% was observed with siplizumab, compared with roughly 27% in control reactions. Sequences below about 10^-5 frequency were poorly captured, so only a minor fraction of alloreactive clones could be mapped to unstimulated subsets. Siplizumab significantly reduced the cumulative frequency of alloreactive sequences traceable to unstimulated CD4+ memory T cells. Whether proliferating Tregs from siplizumab cultures were suppressive was not functionally confirmed. Compared with memory T cells, unstimulated naive T cells appeared more diverse, and naive cells seemed to make a substantial contribution to the alloresponse.

With regard to this clone: The antigen it binds to is not known. Base-call qualities are not available, and no considerably larger clone is one nucleotide away.

From the germline V gene, CDR1 is SGDLS and CDR2 is YYNGEE. Between the V and J ends, shortened by 4 bases and 1 base respectively, the junction contains 8 bases. The CDR3 measures 14 amino acids from cysteine to phenylalanine. CDR3 DNA only is kept here, 42 bases in frame from base 1. Library preparation used the immunoSEQ multiplex PCR assay. Each sample had 80,000 to 100,000 TCR templates assayed by the deep sequencing platform. Genomic DNA extracted from sorted T cells was used for TCRbeta CDR3 sequencing. The study's own analysis went as follows. The R programming language was used for clonal analysis of TCRbeta CDR3 data. Unstimulated samples were compared with post-reaction CFSE-low samples to define alloreactive CD4+ and CD8+ clones. Alloreactive CD4+ clones were assigned to regulatory or non-regulatory origin by matching sequences to sorted unstimulated Treg and non-Treg repertoires. TCRdb took this table from immuneACCESS and kept in-frame rearrangements with V and J called. Such tables lack part of the clones; where checked against another copy, unresolved V genes explain under half of the gap, and the rest is unexplained. D and trimming were read from the DNA, whereas the V and J calls and clone size are those reported in that table. Within this sample are 100,000 to 110,000 clones, with 85% to 95% of them counted one time only. The biggest ten clones account for 1% to 1.5% of the sample.

Sorted unstimulated T cells and proliferating T cells recovered from mixed lymphocyte reactions underwent TCRbeta CDR3 sequencing. Fresh whole blood from more than 8 HLA-typed healthy donors was used as the source from which PBMCs were isolated. Unstimulated CD4+ non-regulatory T cells were FACS-sorted to map the origin of alloreactive clones. Here the chain combines TRBV9 and TRBJ2-2; TRBD2 is possibly the D segment (6 matching bases). Sequenced sample: non-Treg CD4+ T cells sorted from blood. The cell subset or site label of this sample denotes: FACS-sorted unstimulated CD4+ non-regulatory T cells. The TCR comes from a human donor in good health. The CDR3: CASSLALNTGELFF. The base sequence is TGTGCCAGCAGCCTAGCGTTGAACACCGGGGAGCTGTTTTTT.